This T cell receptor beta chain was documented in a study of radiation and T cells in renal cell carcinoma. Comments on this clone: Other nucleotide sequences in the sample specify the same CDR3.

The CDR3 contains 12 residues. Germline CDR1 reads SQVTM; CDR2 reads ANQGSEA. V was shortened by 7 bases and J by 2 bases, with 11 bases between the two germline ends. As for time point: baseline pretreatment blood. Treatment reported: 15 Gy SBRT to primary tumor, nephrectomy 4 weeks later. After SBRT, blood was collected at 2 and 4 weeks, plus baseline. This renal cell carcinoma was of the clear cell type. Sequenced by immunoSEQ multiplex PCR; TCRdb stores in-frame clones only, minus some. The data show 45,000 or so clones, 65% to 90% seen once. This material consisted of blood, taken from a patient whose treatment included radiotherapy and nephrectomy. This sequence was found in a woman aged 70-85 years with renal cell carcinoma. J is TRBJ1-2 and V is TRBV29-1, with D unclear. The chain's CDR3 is CSAQDGNYGYTF. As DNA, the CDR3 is TGCAGCGCCCAAGACGGGAACTATGGCTACACCTTC.